These T cell receptor beta chains were read from a single sample in a study of shared clonotypes between healthy human individuals. Measured with immunoSEQ multiplex PCR; TCRdb has only the in-frame clones, and not every one. The data hold 2 million to 2.5 million clones, with approximately 95% observed a single time. What was sequenced was naive CD4+ T cells from PBMCs. Receptors originate from a man between 18 and 35 years old in good health. Some clones in this sample may be carry-over from other donors' samples. CDR3s include the opening cysteine and the closing phenylalanine or tryptophan. Each record gives: V gene, CDR3 protein.

v_call: TRBV7-9
cdr3_aa: CASSFETEAFF

v_call: TRBV6-5
cdr3_aa: CASSSDSFEGYTF

v_call: TRBV5-1
cdr3_aa: CASSLDLPGTEKLFF

v_call: TRBV5-1
cdr3_aa: CASSLGVGDNEQFF

v_call: TRBV6-5
cdr3_aa: CASSYSNRGPLEKLFF

v_call: TRBV10-3
cdr3_aa: CANRTSGSDEQFF

v_call: TRBV25-1
cdr3_aa: CASSGYRETNEKLFF

v_call: TRBV5-4
cdr3_aa: CASSRPAGGASTGELFF

v_call: TRBV18
cdr3_aa: CASSPATDSSYEQYF

v_call: TRBV28
cdr3_aa: CASSSGQLPYEQYF

v_call: TRBV19
cdr3_aa: CASSIPTSGGQTQYF

v_call: TRBV27
cdr3_aa: CASSFNGQKLTTGYEQYF

v_call: TRBV15
cdr3_aa: CATSREQGGSRDLFF

v_call: TRBV4-1
cdr3_aa: CASSQEGVGGEQYF

v_call: TRBV5-1
cdr3_aa: CASSRSRDSEKLFF

v_call: TRBV6-1
cdr3_aa: CASSQDSNQPQHF

v_call: TRBV28
cdr3_aa: CASSSLTGNLDTQYF

v_call: TRBV7-9
cdr3_aa: CASSLAWGQTEAFF

v_call: TRBV5-6
cdr3_aa: CASSLAGGGYNEQFF

v_call: TRBV7-9
cdr3_aa: CASSLGEVPNQPQHF

v_call: TRBV18
cdr3_aa: CASSPPSAPYGYTF

v_call: TRBV23-1
cdr3_aa: CASSQSTVYNEQFF

v_call: TRBV27
cdr3_aa: CASSFQTGVDTQYF

v_call: TRBV6-6
cdr3_aa: CASSYSTGDTQYF